The present TCR beta chain was sequenced within a study of blood T cells in healthy people across ages. Findings of the study overall: Conclusively comparing naive with antigen-experienced cells was impossible with unsorted PBMCs. In these data, TCR beta diversity tracked strongly with naive T cell percentage. Significant beta diversity loss was already apparent by age around 40, declining roughly linearly.

Sample-barcoded 5' priming and a J-beta primer mix drove a second PCR of roughly 6 to 12 cycles. TCRdb fed the 5' RACE reads into MiXCR, producing one record per CDR3 protein. This sample yields about 1.8 million distinct CDR3 sequences, of which less than 50% are seen a single time; more than 2% belongs to the top ten. Trimming stripped 0 bases from V and 7 bases from J, with 22 bases between. CDR1 is LGHNA, CDR2 YSLEER, per germline. The CDR3 is 19 residues long. As to this clonotype: Its antigen is unidentified.

Each sample yielded at least 6 micrograms of PBMC total RNA. This clonotype was obtained from a woman aged 40-49 years in good health. The chain combines TRBV4-3 with TRBJ1-6; D gene uncertain. Material for sequencing was blood. In DNA form, the CDR3 reads TGCGCCAGCAGCCAAGATATCTCCGGTTCTGGTTCGGGGAATTCACCCCTCCACTTT. It encodes CASSQDISGSGSGNSPLHF.